A selection of T cell receptor beta chains follows, all from one sample in a study of cytomegalovirus exposure and HLA in healthy donors. Only in-frame clones appear in the TCRdb table, and some are missing; sequencing was by immunoSEQ multiplex PCR. The sample carries 220,000 or so clones, roughly 88% recorded once. The sample was PBMCs. Receptor source: a woman aged 25 to 39 in good health and CMV-seropositive. Each CDR3 is given with its conserved first and last residue. Clone size is stated in some rows and not others, as once, few, many or a class when expanded.

TRBV28,.,CASSLRRASGRFYGYTF
TRBV7-9,.,CASSLAAGYSVAGYTF
TRBV30,.,CAWDPYLTTSSYNEQFF
TRBV9,few,CASSGPNGYTF
TRBV7-6,.,CASSLLSGELFF
TRBV2,.,CASSGEGWDSYF
TRBV29-1,.,CSVDPGQNTEAFF
TRBV15,.,CATSRSYSTDTQYF
TRBV7-6,.,CASSFGQGEVYEQYF
TRBV9,.,CASSSSSTDTQYF
TRBV5-1,.,CASSPELAGGQNEQFF
TRBV5-1,once,CASSLAQGDYGYTF
TRBV28,once,CASSSNYGYTF
TRBV5-1,.,CASSLSPEGYGYTF
TRBV29-1,.,CSVEQNSYEQYF
TRBV4-1,.,CASSHGEPNTEAFF
TRBV19,.,CASSVPGQGMEGYTF
TRBV10-1,.,CASTRDKLYEQYF
TRBV7-9,.,CASSFLDQGTEAFF
TRBV28,.,CASSLRQGNEAFF